These 2 T cell receptor beta chains originate from one sample sequenced in a study of OX40 agonist ivuxolimab in advanced cancers. Produced via immunoSEQ multiplex PCR; TCRdb's table is partial and in-frame only. This repertoire shows around 47,000 clones, about 88% found once; its top ten account for around 15%. The specimen was CD4+ or CD8+ T cells sorted from blood, collected in a trial of the OX40 agonist ivuxolimab. The receptors were sampled from an adult with an advanced solid tumor such as melanoma, head and neck, liver or kidney cancer.

V usage is TRBV7-2 and J usage is TRBJ1-2; no clear D gene. V dropped 5 bases and J dropped 4 bases, with 14 bases sitting between them. CDR3 length: 14 amino acids. Germline V gene data show CDR1 as SGHTA and CDR2 as FQGNSA. The CDR3 DNA reads as TGTGCCAGCAGCCTTCTTAATTGGGGCTATGGCTACACCTTC. It codes for CASSLLNWGYGYTF. Full variable domain (remainder filled in from reference TRBV7-2 and TRBJ1-2): GAGVSQSPSNKVTEKGKDVELRCDPISGHTALYWYRQSLGQGLEFLIYFQGNSAPDKSGLPSDRFSAERTGGSVSTLTIQRTQQEDSAVYLCASSLLNWGYGYTFGSGTRLTVV.

In the case of this clone: At one end the junction does not follow the germline gene, possibly because of a read error. The rearrangement uses TRBV7-2 and TRBJ2-5; 14 bases fit TRBD2. Germline CDR1 is SGHTA and CDR2 is FQGNSA. The length of the CDR3 is 15 residues. CDR3 nucleotides: TGTGCCAGCAGCTTGGGCCAGGGACTAGCGGGGGCCCAGGACTTC. Its protein is CASSLGQGLAGAQDF.